This is a list of T cell receptor beta chains from one sample in a study of regulatory T cells in long-lasting Graves disease. A single record per CDR3 protein comes from TCRdb applying MiXCR to the multiplex PCR reads. The sample shows approximately 350,000 distinct CDR3 sequences, roughly 24% of them seen only once. The sequences come from peripheral blood mononuclear cells (PBMCs), collected when the disease was refractory, from a patient treated with antithyroid drugs. These receptors came from a woman between 40 and 50 years old with Graves disease. The CDR3 runs from the conserved cysteine through the conserved F or W. A D gene is named only where the DNA matches it firmly. Expanded clones get a size class; other rows say once, few or many, or leave the size out.

.	TRBV19	17	.	TRBJ2-6	TGTGCCAGTAGTATTTACAGGAAGGACTTTGGGGCCAACGTCCTGACTTTC	CASSIYRKDFGANVLTF
.	TRBV12-3/TRBV12-4	14	many	TRBJ1-1	TGTGCCAGCACCCCAGGACGTCTGAGGACTGAAGCTTTCTTT	CASTPGRLRTEAFF
.	TRBV2	13	many	TRBJ1-1	TGTGCCAGCAGTCCCAACAGGGAAACTGAAGCTTTCTTT	CASSPNRETEAFF
TRBD1	TRBV6-1	14	many	TRBJ2-7	TGTGCCAGCAGTCCTTGGACAGGGGCTAACGAGCAGTACTTC	CASSPWTGANEQYF
TRBD2	TRBV29-1	16	few	TRBJ2-1	TGCAGCGTGGGATCATTAGCGGGAAGTACCTACAATGAGCAGTTCTTC	CSVGSLAGSTYNEQFF
TRBD1	TRBV12-3/TRBV12-4	18	.	TRBJ2-2	TGTGCCAGCAGTTTAGAGGGTCAGCCCCAGACAGGGACCGGGGAGCTGTTTTTT	CASSLEGQPQTGTGELFF
TRBD2	TRBV25-1	13	many	TRBJ2-5	TGTGCCAGCATAGGGACTAAGTTGGAGACCCAGTACTTC	CASIGTKLETQYF
.	TRBV28	15	many	TRBJ1-2	TGTGCCAGCAGTTTATCAGGGACTACTAACTATGGCTACACCTTC	CASSLSGTTNYGYTF
.	TRBV6-1	13	.	TRBJ1-5	TGTGCCAGCAGCAGGGTTAGCAATCAGCCCCAGCATTTT	CASSRVSNQPQHF
TRBD2	TRBV2	16	.	TRBJ2-4	TGTGCCAGCAGTTTAGCGGGGGGGCTAGCCAAAAACATTCAGTACTTC	CASSLAGGLAKNIQYF
.	TRBV29-1	20	.	TRBJ1-1	TGCAGCGTTGCACCGATCAGAAATCGGCAGCCTCTCCGGATGAACACTGAAGCTTTCTTT	CSVAPIRNRQPLRMNTEAFF
TRBD1	TRBV6-9	15	many	TRBJ1-2	TGTGCCAGCAGTTACACCGACAGGGCTAACTATGGCTACACCTTC	CASSYTDRANYGYTF
.	TRBV28	11	many	TRBJ2-7	TGTGCCAGCAGTTCTTTCTACGAGCAGTACTTC	CASSSFYEQYF
.	TRBV5-1	14	many	TRBJ2-7	TGCGCCAGCAGCCAGGACCGAAACTCCTACGAGCAGTACTTC	CASSQDRNSYEQYF
TRBD2	TRBV28	14	many	TRBJ2-7	TGTGCCAGCAGTTTTGCGGGAGGGAGTTACGAGCAGTACTTC	CASSFAGGSYEQYF
.	TRBV5-8	14	few	TRBJ1-1	TGTGCCAGCAGCTTGGGCTGGGGCGGCACTGAAGCTTTCTTT	CASSLGWGGTEAFF
.	TRBV19	13	.	TRBJ1-4	TGTGCCAGTAGTCCCGCAACTAATGAAAAACTGTTTTTT	CASSPATNEKLFF
TRBD2	TRBV27	14	many	TRBJ2-7	TGTGCCAGCAGTTTAACTAGCGGGTACTACGAGCAGTACTTC	CASSLTSGYYEQYF
.	TRBV27	17	few	TRBJ2-2	TGTGCCAGCAGTTTATCGCTGGGTTGGGGTTCGGGCGGGGAGCTGTTTTTT	CASSLSLGWGSGGELFF
TRBD1	TRBV6-5	17	many	TRBJ1-2	TGTGCCAGCAGTTACGAGGCGGCGACAGGGGCGAACTATGGCTACACCTTC	CASSYEAATGANYGYTF
TRBD1	TRBV10-3	16	few	TRBJ2-7	TGTGCCATCAGCACCATACCCGGGACAGGGCCCTACGAGCAGTACTTC	CAISTIPGTGPYEQYF
TRBD1	TRBV5-1	14	.	TRBJ1-1	TGCGCCAGCAGCTTGTCGGGACAGGGCTCTGAAGCTTTCTTT	CASSLSGQGSEAFF
.	TRBV28	15	many	TRBJ1-6	TGTGCCAGCAGTTTACTGACAGCACCTAATTCACCCCTCCACTTT	CASSLLTAPNSPLHF
.	TRBV30	11	.	TRBJ2-7	TGTGCCTGGACCCAGGGTTACGAGCAGTACTTC	CAWTQGYEQYF
TRBD2	TRBV7-8	19	few	TRBJ2-4	TGTGCCAGCAGCTTAGCTCGACTAGCGGGAGAAAGAGCCAAAAACATTCAGTACTTC	CASSLARLAGERAKNIQYF
.	TRBV28	15	many	TRBJ2-7	TGTGCCAGCAGTTTCCGCGGGACAGAAAGGCACGAGCAGTACTTC	CASSFRGTERHEQYF
TRBD1	TRBV4-2	19	.	TRBJ1-5	TGTGCCAGCAGCCAAGATTGGACAGGACGACCCGAGGGCAATCAGCCCCAGCATTTT	CASSQDWTGRPEGNQPQHF
.	TRBV7-2	15	.	TRBJ1-6	TGTGCCAGCAGCCCTAAGATAGGATATAATTCACCCCTCCACTTT	CASSPKIGYNSPLHF